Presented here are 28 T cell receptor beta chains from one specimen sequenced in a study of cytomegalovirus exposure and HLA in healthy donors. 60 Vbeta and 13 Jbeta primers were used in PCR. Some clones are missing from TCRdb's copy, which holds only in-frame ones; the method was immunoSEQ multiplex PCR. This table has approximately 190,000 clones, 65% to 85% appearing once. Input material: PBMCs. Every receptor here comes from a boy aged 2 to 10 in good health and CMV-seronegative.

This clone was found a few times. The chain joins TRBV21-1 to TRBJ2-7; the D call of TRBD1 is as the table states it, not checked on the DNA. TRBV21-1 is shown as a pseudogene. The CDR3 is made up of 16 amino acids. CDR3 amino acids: CASSNDIGTVKYEQYF. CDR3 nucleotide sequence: TGTGCCAGCAGCAACGATATTGGGACAGTGAAATACGAGCAGTACTTC.

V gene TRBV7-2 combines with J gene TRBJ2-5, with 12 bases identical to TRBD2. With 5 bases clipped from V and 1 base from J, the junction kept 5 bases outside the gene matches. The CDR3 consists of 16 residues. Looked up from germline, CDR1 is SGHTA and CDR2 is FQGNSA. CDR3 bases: TGTGCCAGCAGCCCGAGACTAGCGGGGGCCCAAGAGACCCAGTACTTC. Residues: CASSPRLAGAQETQYF.

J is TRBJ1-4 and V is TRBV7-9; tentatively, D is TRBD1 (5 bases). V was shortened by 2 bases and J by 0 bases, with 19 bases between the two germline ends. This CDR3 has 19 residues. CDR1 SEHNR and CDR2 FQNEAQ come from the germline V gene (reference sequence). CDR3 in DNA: TGTGCCAGCAGCTTACCCGACGGCAGGGCCCTTGCAACTAATGAAAAACTGTTTTTT. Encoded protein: CASSLPDGRALATNEKLFF.

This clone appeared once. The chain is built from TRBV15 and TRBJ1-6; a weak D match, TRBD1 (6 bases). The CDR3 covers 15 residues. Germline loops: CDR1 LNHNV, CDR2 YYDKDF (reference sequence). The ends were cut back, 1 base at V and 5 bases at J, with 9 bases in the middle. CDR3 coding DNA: TGTGCCACCAGCAGAGGGAGACAGGATAATTCACCCCTCCACTTT. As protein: CATSRGRQDNSPLHF. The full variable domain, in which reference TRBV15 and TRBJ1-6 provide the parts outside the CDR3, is DAMVIQNPRYQVTQFGKPVTLSCSQTLNHNVMYWYQQKSSQAPKLLFHYYDKDFNNEADTPDNFQSRRPNTSFCFLDIRSPGLGDTAMYLCATSRGRQDNSPLHFGNGTRLTVT.

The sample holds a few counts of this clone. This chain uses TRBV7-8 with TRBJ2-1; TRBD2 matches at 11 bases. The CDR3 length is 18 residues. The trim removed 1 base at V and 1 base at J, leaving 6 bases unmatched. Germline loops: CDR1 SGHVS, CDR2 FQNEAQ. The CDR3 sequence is CASSLGLAGLRSYNEQFF. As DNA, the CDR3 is TGTGCCAGCAGCTTAGGACTAGCGGGGCTGAGGTCCTACAATGAGCAGTTCTTC.

The CDR3 is CATLGGATNEKLFF. The CDR3 DNA reads as TGCGCCACCTTAGGGGGGGCAACTAATGAAAAACTGTTTTTT. The gene calls are TRBV10-2 and TRBJ1-4; a possible D gene is TRBD1 (6 bases). Germline CDR1 and CDR2: WSHSY and SAAADI. Deletions cut 10 bases from V and 0 bases from J, with 12 bases between. The CDR3 has 14 residues.

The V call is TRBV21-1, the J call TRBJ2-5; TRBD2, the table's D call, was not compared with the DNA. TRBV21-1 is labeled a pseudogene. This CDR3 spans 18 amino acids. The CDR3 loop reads CASSKISLAGGRVVTQYF. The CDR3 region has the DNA TGTGCCAGCAGCAAAATATCGCTCGCGGGGGGTCGGGTCGTGACCCAGTACTTC.

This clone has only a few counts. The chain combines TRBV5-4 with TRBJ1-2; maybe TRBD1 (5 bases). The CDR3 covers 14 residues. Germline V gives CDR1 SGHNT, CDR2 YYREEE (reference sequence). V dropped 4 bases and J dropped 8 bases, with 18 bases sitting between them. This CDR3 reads CASSPNAGSVGYTF. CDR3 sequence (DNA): TGTGCCAGCAGCCCGAACGCAGGGTCCGTAGGCTACACCTTC.

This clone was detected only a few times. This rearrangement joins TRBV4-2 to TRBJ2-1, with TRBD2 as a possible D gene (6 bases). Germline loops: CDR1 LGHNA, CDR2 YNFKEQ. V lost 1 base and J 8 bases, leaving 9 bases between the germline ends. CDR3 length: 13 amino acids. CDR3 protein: CASSQVRGYEQFF. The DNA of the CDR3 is TGTGCCAGCAGCCAAGTGCGGGGTTATGAGCAGTTCTTC.

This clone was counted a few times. The CDR3 DNA follows: TGTGCCAGCAGCCCCATAGCGGGCACCCCTGAGCAGTACTTC. Protein: CASSPIAGTPEQYF. The chain uses TRBV9 and TRBJ2-7; 7 bases map to TRBD2. Germline lookup yields CDR1 SGDLS and CDR2 YYNGEE. V lost 4 bases to trimming and J lost 7 bases; unmatched junction nucleotides: 11. The CDR3 covers 14 residues. The whole variable domain, filled in from reference TRBV9 and TRBJ2-7, reads DSGVTQTPKHLITATGQRVTLRCSPRSGDLSVYWYQQSLDQGLQFLIQYYNGEERAKGNILERFSAQQFPDLHSELNLSSLELGDSALYFCASSPIAGTPEQYFGPGTRLTVT.

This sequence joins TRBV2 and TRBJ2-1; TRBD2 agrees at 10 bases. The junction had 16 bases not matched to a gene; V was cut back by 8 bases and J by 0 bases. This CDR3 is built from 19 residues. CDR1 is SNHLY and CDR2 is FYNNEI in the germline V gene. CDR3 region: CASHHAVLAGATSYNEQFF. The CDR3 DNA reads TGTGCCAGCCACCACGCCGTCCTAGCGGGGGCGACCTCCTACAATGAGCAGTTCTTC.

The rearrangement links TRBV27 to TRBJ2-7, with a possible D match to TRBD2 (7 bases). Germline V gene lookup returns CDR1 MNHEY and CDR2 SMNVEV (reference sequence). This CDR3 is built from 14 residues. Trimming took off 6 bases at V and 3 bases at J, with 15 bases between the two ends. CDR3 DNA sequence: TGTGCCAGCAGCCCTGGGGGGGCCTACTACGAGCAGTACTTC. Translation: CASSPGGAYYEQYF.

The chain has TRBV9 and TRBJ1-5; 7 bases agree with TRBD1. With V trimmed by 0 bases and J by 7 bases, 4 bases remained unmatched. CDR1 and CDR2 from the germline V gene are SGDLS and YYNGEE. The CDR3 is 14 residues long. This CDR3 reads CASSVGGDRQPQHF. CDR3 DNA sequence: TGTGCCAGCAGCGTAGGAGGGGACAGACAGCCCCAGCATTTT.

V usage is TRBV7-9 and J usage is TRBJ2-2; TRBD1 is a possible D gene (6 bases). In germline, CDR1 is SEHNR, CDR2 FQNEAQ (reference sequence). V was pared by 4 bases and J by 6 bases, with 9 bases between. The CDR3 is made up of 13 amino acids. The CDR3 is CASSSYRAGELFF. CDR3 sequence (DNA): TGTGCCAGCAGCTCCTACAGGGCCGGGGAGCTGTTTTTT. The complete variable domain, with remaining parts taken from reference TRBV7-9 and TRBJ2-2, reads DTGVSQNPRHKITKRGQNVTFRCDPISEHNRLYWYRQTLGQGPEFLTYFQNEAQLEKSRLLSDRFSAERPKGSFSTLEIQRTEQGDSAMYLCASSSYRAGELFFGEGSRLTVL.

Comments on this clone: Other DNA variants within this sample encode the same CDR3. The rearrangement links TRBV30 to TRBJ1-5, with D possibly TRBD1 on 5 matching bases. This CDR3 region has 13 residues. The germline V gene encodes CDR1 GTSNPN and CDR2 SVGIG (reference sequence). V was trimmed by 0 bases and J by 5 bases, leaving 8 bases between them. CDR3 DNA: TGTGCCTGGAGTGTAAGGGGCGATCAGCCCCAGCATTTT. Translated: CAWSVRGDQPQHF.

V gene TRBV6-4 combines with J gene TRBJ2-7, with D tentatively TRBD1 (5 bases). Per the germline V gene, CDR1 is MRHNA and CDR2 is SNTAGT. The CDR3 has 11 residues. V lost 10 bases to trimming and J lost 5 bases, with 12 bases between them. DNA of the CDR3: TGTGCCAACCGCAGGGTCCACGAGCAGTACTTC. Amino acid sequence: CANRRVHEQYF.

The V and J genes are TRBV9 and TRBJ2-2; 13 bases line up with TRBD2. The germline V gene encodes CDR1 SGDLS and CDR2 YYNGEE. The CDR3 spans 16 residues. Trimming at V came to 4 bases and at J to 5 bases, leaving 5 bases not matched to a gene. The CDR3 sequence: CASSPRTSGGTGELFF. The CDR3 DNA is TGTGCCAGCAGCCCGCGGACTAGCGGGGGTACCGGGGAGCTGTTTTTT.

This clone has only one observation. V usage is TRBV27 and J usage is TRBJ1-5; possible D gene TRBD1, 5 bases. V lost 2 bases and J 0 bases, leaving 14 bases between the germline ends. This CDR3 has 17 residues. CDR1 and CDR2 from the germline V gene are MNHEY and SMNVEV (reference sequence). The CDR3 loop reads CASSLGGIGYSNQPQHF. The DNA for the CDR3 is TGTGCCAGCAGTTTAGGGGGGATCGGTTATAGCAATCAGCCCCAGCATTTT.

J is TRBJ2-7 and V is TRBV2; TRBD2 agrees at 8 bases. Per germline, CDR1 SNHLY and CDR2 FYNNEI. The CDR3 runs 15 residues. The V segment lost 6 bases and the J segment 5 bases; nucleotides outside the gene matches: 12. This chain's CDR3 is CASSPPGGALNEQYF. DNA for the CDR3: TGTGCCAGCAGCCCCCCCGGGGGGGCCCTCAACGAGCAGTACTTC.

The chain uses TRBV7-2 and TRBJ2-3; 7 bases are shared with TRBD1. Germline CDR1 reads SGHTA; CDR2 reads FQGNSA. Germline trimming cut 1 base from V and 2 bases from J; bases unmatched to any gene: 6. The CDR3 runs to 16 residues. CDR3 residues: CASSLGFRGITDTQYF. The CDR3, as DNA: TGTGCCAGCAGCTTAGGCTTCAGGGGGATCACAGATACGCAGTATTTT. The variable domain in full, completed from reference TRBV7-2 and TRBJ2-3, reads GAGVSQSPSNKVTEKGKDVELRCDPISGHTALYWYRQSLGQGLEFLIYFQGNSAPDKSGLPSDRFSAERTGGSVSTLTIQRTQQEDSAVYLCASSLGFRGITDTQYFGPGTRLTVL.

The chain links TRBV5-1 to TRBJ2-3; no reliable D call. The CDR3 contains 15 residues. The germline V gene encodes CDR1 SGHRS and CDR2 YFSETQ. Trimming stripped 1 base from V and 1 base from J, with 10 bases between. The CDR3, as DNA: TGCGCCAGCAGCTTGCCAGGCGTGGGCACAGATACGCAGTATTTT. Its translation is CASSLPGVGTDTQYF.

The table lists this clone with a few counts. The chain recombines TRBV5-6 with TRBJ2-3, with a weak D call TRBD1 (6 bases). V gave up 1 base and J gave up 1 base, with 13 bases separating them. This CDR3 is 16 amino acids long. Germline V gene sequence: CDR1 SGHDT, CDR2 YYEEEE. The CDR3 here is CASSLPTGIRTDTQYF. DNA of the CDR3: TGTGCCAGCAGCTTGCCCACAGGGATCCGCACAGATACGCAGTATTTT.

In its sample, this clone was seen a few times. The CDR3 DNA reads as TGTGCCAGCAGCCCCCTAGCGGGGGGGCCAGATACGCAGTATTTT. Its protein is CASSPLAGGPDTQYF. The J gene is TRBJ2-3, the V gene TRBV4-2; 12 nucleotides line up with TRBD2. This CDR3 comprises 15 residues. Germline V gene data show CDR1 as LGHNA and CDR2 as YNFKEQ. V lost 4 bases to trimming and J lost 4 bases; unmatched junction nucleotides: 3.

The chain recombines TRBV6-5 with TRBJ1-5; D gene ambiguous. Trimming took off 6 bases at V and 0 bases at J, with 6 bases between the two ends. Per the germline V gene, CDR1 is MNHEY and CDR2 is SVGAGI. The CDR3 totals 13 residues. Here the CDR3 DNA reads TGTGCCAGCAGCCCTTATAGCAATCAGCCCCAGCATTTT. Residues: CASSPYSNQPQHF.

The CDR3 here is CASSQTGQGDRGYTF. The CDR3 nucleotides read TGTGCCAGCAGCCAAACGGGACAGGGGGATCGGGGCTACACCTTC. This chain connects TRBV6-5 to TRBJ1-2; 11 bases map to TRBD1. V shed 6 bases, J shed 8 bases, and the junction held 11 bases outside the gene matches. Germline V CDR1 and CDR2: MNHEY, SVGAGI. CDR3 length equals 15 residues.

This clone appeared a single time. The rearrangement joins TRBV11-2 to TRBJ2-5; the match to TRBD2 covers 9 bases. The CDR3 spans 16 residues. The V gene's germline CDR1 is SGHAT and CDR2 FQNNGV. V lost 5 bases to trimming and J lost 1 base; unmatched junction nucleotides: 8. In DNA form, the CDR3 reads TGTGCCAGCAGCGACTTGGGCGGGGGGGTCCAAGAGACCCAGTACTTC. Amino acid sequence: CASSDLGGGVQETQYF.

CDR3 DNA sequence: TGTGCCAGCAGCCACGGGGTAGCCAAAAACATTCAGTACTTC. It is translated as CASSHGVAKNIQYF. V and J are TRBV7-2 and TRBJ2-4, with a tentative D call TRBD2 (5 bases). The germline V gene has CDR1 SGHTA and CDR2 FQGNSA. The CDR3 covers 14 residues. V lost 5 bases, J lost 0 bases, and 8 bases lay in between.

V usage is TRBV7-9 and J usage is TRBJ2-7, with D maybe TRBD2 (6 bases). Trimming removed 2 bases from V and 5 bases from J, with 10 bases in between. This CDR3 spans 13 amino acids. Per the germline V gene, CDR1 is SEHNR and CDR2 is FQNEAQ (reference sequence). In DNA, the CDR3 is TGTGCCAGCAGCTTAAACGGAGGGGACGAGCAGTACTTC. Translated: CASSLNGGDEQYF. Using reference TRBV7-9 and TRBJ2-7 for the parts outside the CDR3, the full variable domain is DTGVSQNPRHKITKRGQNVTFRCDPISEHNRLYWYRQTLGQGPEFLTYFQNEAQLEKSRLLSDRFSAERPKGSFSTLEIQRTEQGDSAMYLCASSLNGGDEQYFGPGTRLTVT.